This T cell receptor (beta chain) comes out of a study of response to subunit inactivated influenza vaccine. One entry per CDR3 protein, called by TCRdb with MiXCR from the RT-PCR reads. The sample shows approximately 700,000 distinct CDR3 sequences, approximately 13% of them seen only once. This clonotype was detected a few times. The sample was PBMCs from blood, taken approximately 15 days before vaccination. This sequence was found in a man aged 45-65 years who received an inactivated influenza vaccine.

The CDR3 bases are TGTGCCAGCAGTCCATGGGGACAGCTAAACATTCAGTACTTC. It is translated as CASSPWGQLNIQYF. The J gene is TRBJ2-4, the V gene TRBV27; 7 bases align to TRBD1. CDR3 length: 14 residues. After removal of 5 bases from V and 6 bases from J, the junction contained 7 bases not matched to a gene. The germline V gene has CDR1 MNHEY and CDR2 SMNVEV (reference sequence).